Shown below are 2 T cell receptor beta chains from a single sample sequenced in a study of naive and memory T cell subsets. An equimolar mix of two oligonucleotides served as the beta constant-region primer for TRBC1 and TRBC2. TCRdb used MiXCR to reprocess the UMI-ligation and nested PCR reads, holding one entry per CDR3 protein. Of around 40,000 distinct CDR3 sequences in the sample, 13% were seen once. Material for sequencing was effector memory CD4+ T cells from blood. The sample's subset: effector memory, CD45RA- CD27-. The receptor set was obtained from a human donor in good health.

This clonotype was counted many times. The CDR3 DNA follows: TGCGCCAGCAGCTCCCGGACCTTCACAGATACGCAGTATTTT. Protein sequence: CASSSRTFTDTQYF. The rearrangement uses TRBV5-1 and TRBJ2-3; D uncertain. Trimming pared 3 bases from V and 2 bases from J, leaving 10 bases between. CDR3 size: 14 residues. CDR1 and CDR2 (germline): SGHRS, YFSETQ.

This clonotype was seen repeatedly, ten times or more. CDR3 amino acids: CSFSGQASGYTF. The CDR3 region has the DNA TGCAGCTTTTCCGGACAGGCGTCCGGCTACACCTTC. The chain joins TRBV29-1 to TRBJ1-2, with 7 positions matching TRBD1. This CDR3 spans 12 amino acids. Germline CDR1 SQVTM, CDR2 ANQGSEA. Trimming removed 8 bases from V and 8 bases from J; junction bases left unmatched: 11.